This TCR beta chain was identified in a study of blood T cell repertoires in COVID-19. Study-wide background: Material from acute and convalescent COVID-19 was sourced from the United States, Italy and Spain. T cells, B-cell-depleted T cells, or PBMCs provided the cDNA or gDNA that served as material.

This CDR3 region has 13 residues. Trimming cost V 0 bases and J 5 bases, with 8 bases left between them. Germline V CDR1 and CDR2: SGHRS, YFSETQ. Authors' analysis steps: Researchers report that nucleated cell counts were estimated from reference gene primer amplification. TCRdb keeps only in-frame clones here, not all; method: immunoSEQ multiplex PCR. Clonal size and the V and J genes are those of that table, whereas D and trimming came from the DNA. The sample comprises 100,000 to 150,000 clones, roughly four fifths of which are singletons, and 5.5% rests with the top ten. Sequenced sample: peripheral blood. The sequence was obtained from a man in his sixties with acute or convalescent COVID-19. The chain has TRBV5-1 and TRBJ1-1; D not resolved. In nucleotides, the CDR3 is TGCGCCAGCAGCTTGGCATCGGGGACTGAAGCTTTCTTT. Residues: CASSLASGTEAFF.